A selection of T cell receptor beta chains follows, all from one sample in a study of blood T cell repertoires in COVID-19. The table came from immunoSEQ multiplex PCR; TCRdb's copy has only in-frame clones and leaves some out. The sample includes about 270,000 clones, 88% of them seen just once. The sequenced material came from PBMCs or T cells enriched from blood (not recorded which). The source is a woman in her 50s who had recovered from COVID-19. The CDR3 runs from the conserved cysteine through the conserved F or W. A D gene is named only where the DNA matches it firmly. Clone size, where shown, is once, few, many, or a class for clones that have expanded.

few	TRBJ2-2	TRBD1	TRBV5-1	CASSLVQGANTGELFF	TGCGCCAGCAGCTTGGTACAGGGGGCGAACACCGGGGAGCTGTTTTTT
NA	TRBJ1-2	NA	TRBV3-1/TRBV3-2	CASRSNSGTITF	TGTGCCAGCAGATCAAATTCAGGGACAATAACCTTC
NA	TRBJ1-5	NA	TRBV6-5	CASSYSIRSNQPQHF	TGTGCCAGCAGTTACTCGATTCGGAGCAATCAGCCCCAGCATTTT
NA	TRBJ1-1	NA	TRBV6-5	CASNQQGSTEAFF	TGTGCCAGCAATCAACAGGGTAGCACTGAAGCTTTCTTT
NA	TRBJ1-5	NA	TRBV19	CASNDRAQPQHF	TGTGCCAGTAACGATCGAGCCCAGCCCCAGCATTTT
NA	TRBJ1-1	NA	TRBV19	CASSIIAQGTEAFF	TGTGCCAGTAGTATAATTGCACAGGGCACTGAAGCTTTCTTT
NA	TRBJ1-2	NA	TRBV7-2	CASSSTDSGRGGYTF	TGTGCCAGCAGCTCTACCGACTCGGGCCGCGGGGGCTACACCTTC
NA	TRBJ2-7	NA	TRBV11-3	CASSLDSRSSYEQYF	TGTGCCAGCAGCTTAGATTCGCGGAGCTCCTACGAGCAGTACTTC
NA	TRBJ1-1	TRBD1	TRBV6-5	CASRDRVSEAFF	TGTGCCAGCAGAGACAGGGTCTCTGAAGCTTTCTTT
once	TRBJ1-2	NA	TRBV9	CASTDSVRQTTPSYGYTF	TGTGCCAGCACCGACTCAGTCAGACAGACGACACCTTCCTATGGCTACACCTTC
NA	TRBJ1-1	NA	TRBV7-2	CASSLARAEKAFF	TGTGCCAGCAGCTTAGCGCGGGCAGAGAAAGCTTTCTTT
NA	TRBJ2-7	TRBD1	TRBV27	CASSSGQDTYEQYF	TGTGCCAGCAGTTCAGGACAGGATACCTACGAGCAGTACTTC
NA	TRBJ2-1	TRBD2	TRBV11-3	CASSEQPGLYNEQFF	TGTGCCAGCAGCGAACAACCGGGACTATACAATGAGCAGTTCTTC